This paragraph reports one TCR beta chain. Its antigen is as yet unknown. Study-wide results and caveats: The larger-cohort validation was restricted to a single TCR beta V-J rearrangement rather than whole repertoires.

TCRdb re-called the 5' RACE reads with MiXCR, one entry per CDR3 protein. The table lists roughly 45,000 distinct CDR3 sequences, approximately 28% of them singletons. This CDR3 region has 14 residues. CDR1 is SGHDT and CDR2 is YYEEEE in the germline V gene. V lost 0 bases to trimming and J lost 1 base, with 6 bases between them. V gene TRBV5-6 combines with J gene TRBJ2-3; D gene uncertain. What was sequenced was tumor-infiltrating memory CD4+ T cells sorted from the breast tumor. Subset indicated: memory CD4+ T cells, CD4+CD45RO+CD25-. The TCR originated in a female donor with breast cancer. CDR3 DNA: TGTGCCAGCAGCTTGGGGTACGGCACAGATACGCAGTATTTT. Encoded protein: CASSLGYGTDTQYF.